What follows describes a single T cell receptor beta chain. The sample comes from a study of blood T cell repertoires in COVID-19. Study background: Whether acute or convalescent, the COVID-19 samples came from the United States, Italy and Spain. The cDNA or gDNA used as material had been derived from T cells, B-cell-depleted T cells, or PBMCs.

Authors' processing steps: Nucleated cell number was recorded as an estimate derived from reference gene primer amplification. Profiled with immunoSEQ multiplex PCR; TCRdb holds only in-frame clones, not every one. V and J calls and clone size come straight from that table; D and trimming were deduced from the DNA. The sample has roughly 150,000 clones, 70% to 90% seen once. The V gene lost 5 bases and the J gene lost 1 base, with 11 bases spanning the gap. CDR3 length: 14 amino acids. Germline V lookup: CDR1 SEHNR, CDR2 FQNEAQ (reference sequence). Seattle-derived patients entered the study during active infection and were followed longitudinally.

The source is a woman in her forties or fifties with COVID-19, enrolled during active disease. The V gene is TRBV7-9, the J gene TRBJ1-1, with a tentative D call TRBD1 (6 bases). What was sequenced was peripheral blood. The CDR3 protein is CASSLKQGNTEAFF. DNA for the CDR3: TGTGCCAGCAGCCTGAAACAGGGGAACACTGAAGCTTTCTTT.